The next 15 T cell receptor beta chains were all read from a single sample in a study of beta chain features in type 1 diabetes. The whole isolated RNA underwent reverse transcription, so sequencing captured expressed TCRB transcripts. The protocol was immunoSEQ multiplex PCR, while the TCRdb copy is restricted to in-frame clones and leaves out a portion. The sample consists of about half a million clones, around 28% of them appearing once. The sample comprised naive CD4+ T cells from blood. Every receptor here comes from a man younger than 35 in good health.

This clone was detected only a few times. The chain employs TRBV10-2 and TRBJ1-5, with D hard to call. With 5 bases removed from V and 7 bases from J, the gap between germline ends came to 12 bases. CDR3 length equals 13 residues. CDR1 is WSHSY, CDR2 SAAADI, per germline. The CDR3 coding sequence is TGCGCCAGCAGTTTGGAAGCAATGCAGCCCCAGCATTTT. As protein: CASSLEAMQPQHF.

The chain combines TRBV30 with TRBJ1-3; D not resolved. Trimming pared 1 base from V and 3 bases from J, leaving 10 bases between. CDR3 length: 14 residues. Germline-derived CDR1 and CDR2 are GTSNPN and SVGIG (reference sequence). CDR3 sequence (DNA): TGTGCCTGGAGTGCCAAATCGGGTGGAAACACCATATATTTT. Translated: CAWSAKSGGNTIYF.

This clone has just a few counts. Other DNA sequences in the sample encode the same CDR3. The chain has TRBV20-1 and TRBJ2-7; D is unclear. CDR1 is DFQATT and CDR2 is SNEGSKA in the germline V gene (reference sequence). The V and J ends lost 6 bases and 3 bases respectively, with 9 bases between them. The CDR3 is 11 amino acids. The CDR3 coding sequence is TGCAGTGCCCGCGCGGACTACGAGCAGTACTTC. Its protein product is CSARADYEQYF.

The chain joins TRBV19 to TRBJ2-1; 10 bases are shared with TRBD2. The CDR3 is 16 amino acids. Per germline, CDR1 LNHDA and CDR2 SQIVND (reference sequence). Trimming took 5 bases from V and 7 from J; bases not matched to a gene: 11. The DNA for the CDR3 is TGTGCCAGTAGTCGGACTAGCGGACCGGCGAGGAATGAGCAGTTCTTC. Its protein product is CASSRTSGPARNEQFF.

The V gene is TRBV30, the J gene TRBJ2-3, with TRBD1 as a possible D gene (6 bases). V gave up 8 bases and J gave up 5 bases, with 17 bases separating them. CDR1 and CDR2 (germline): GTSNPN, SVGIG (reference sequence). The CDR3 is made up of 13 amino acids. The CDR3 DNA reads TGTGCCGCCCACAGGGAGATCGGAGATACGCAGTATTTT. It yields the protein CAAHREIGDTQYF.

The sample holds a few counts of this clone. The V gene is TRBV28, the J gene TRBJ2-5; D is possibly TRBD2 (7 bases). Germline CDR1 reads MDHEN; CDR2 reads SYDVKM. Trimming took 5 bases from V and 4 from J, leaving 17 bases between them. The CDR3 is made up of 15 amino acids. Here the CDR3 DNA reads TGTGCCAGCAGTCCCGGGCGGGGGCTGTTAGAGACCCAGTACTTC. This sequence encodes CASSPGRGLLETQYF.

V gene TRBV7-9 combines with J gene TRBJ2-3; no firm D call. Germline CDR1 SEHNR, CDR2 FQNEAQ (reference sequence). The CDR3 length is 12 residues. Trimming shortened V by 11 bases and J by 5 bases, and 14 bases separated the two germline ends. As DNA, the CDR3 is TGTGCCGTAAGGGCAGAAGGAGATACGCAGTATTTT. It yields the protein CAVRAEGDTQYF.

This clone appeared a few times. Other DNA sequences within the sample encode an identical CDR3. V usage is TRBV29-1 and J usage is TRBJ2-7, with D possibly being TRBD1 (6 bases). Germline V gives CDR1 SQVTM, CDR2 ANQGSEA. The CDR3 contains 15 residues. V lost 0 bases and J lost 2, with 14 bases in between. CDR3: CSVEDRETGTYEQYF. In DNA form, the CDR3 reads TGCAGCGTTGAAGACCGTGAGACAGGAACCTACGAGCAGTACTTC.

Written as DNA, the CDR3 is TGTGCCAGCACCGATCCACCTTCGGACACTGAAGCTTTCTTT. Amino acids: CASTDPPSDTEAFF. The chain uses TRBV2 and TRBJ1-1; D not resolved. Germline loops: CDR1 SNHLY, CDR2 FYNNEI. V dropped 7 bases and J dropped 3 bases, with 15 bases sitting between them. This CDR3 region has 14 residues.

CDR3 nucleotide sequence: TGTGCCATCAGTGAGCCCGTAGGCGGGAAGAACAATGAGCAGTTCTTC. The encoded protein is CAISEPVGGKNNEQFF. This chain links TRBV10-3 with TRBJ2-1, with a tentative D call TRBD2 (6 bases). CDR3 length: 16 amino acids. Between the trimmed V and J ends, which lost 2 bases and 5 bases, there was a span of 16 bases. CDR1 and CDR2 (germline): ENHRY, SYGVKD.

The V call is TRBV11-3, the J call TRBJ2-2, with D unresolved. Germline V gene data show CDR1 as SGHNT and CDR2 as YENEEA. CDR3 size: 14 residues. The germline V and J ends were trimmed by 4 bases and 2 bases, with 8 bases remaining between them. The CDR3 DNA reads as TGTGCCAGCAGCTCCGGACCCAACACCGGGGAGCTGTTTTTT. Translation: CASSSGPNTGELFF.

This clone was counted only a few times. The CDR3 nucleotides read TGTGCCATCAGTGAGGACACACTAGCCAAAAACATTCAGTACTTC. This gives the protein CAISEDTLAKNIQYF. The V call is TRBV10-3, the J call TRBJ2-4; D gene unclear. The V end lost 2 bases, the J end lost 0 bases, and 8 bases lay between the germline ends. CDR1 is ENHRY and CDR2 is SYGVKD in the germline V gene. This CDR3 is 15 amino acids long.

This rearrangement joins TRBV19 to TRBJ2-7; 7 bases are a match to TRBD1. Germline lookup yields CDR1 LNHDA and CDR2 SQIVND (reference sequence). This CDR3 region has 14 residues. The junction had 6 bases not matched to a gene; V was cut back by 5 bases and J by 2 bases. The CDR3 protein is CASSLTGITYEQYF. CDR3 DNA sequence: TGTGCCAGTAGTTTGACAGGGATAACCTACGAGCAGTACTTC.

This clone turned up a few times. V is TRBV4-3 and J is TRBJ2-7; D is undetermined. CDR1 is LGHNA, CDR2 YSLEER, per germline. This CDR3 has 14 amino acids. Trimming pared 0 bases from V and 1 base from J, leaving 7 bases between. The CDR3, as DNA: TGCGCCAGCAGCCAAGAATCAGGTTCCTACGAGCAGTACTTC. It yields the protein CASSQESGSYEQYF.

To note about this clone: Other DNA sequences within the sample encode an identical CDR3. This chain joins TRBV9 and TRBJ2-3, with a tentative D call TRBD2 (6 bases). CDR1 and CDR2 from the germline V gene are SGDLS and YYNGEE. The CDR3 sequence is 15 residues long. Trimming cost V 0 bases and J 1 base, with 9 bases left between them. The CDR3 DNA reads as TGTGCCAGCAGCGTAGATAGCGGCGGCACAGATACGCAGTATTTT. Residues: CASSVDSGGTDTQYF.